This is a list of T cell receptor beta chains from one sample in a study of human thymus T cells. Some clones are missing from TCRdb's copy, which holds only in-frame ones; the method was immunoSEQ multiplex PCR. In the table there are around 70,000 clones, approximately 95% of which are singletons. Sequencing used thymus tissue. The receptor source for this set is a girl under three years old with a congenital heart defect but otherwise immunologically healthy. Each CDR3 is given with its conserved first and last residue. D genes are given only for firm matches. Clone size is stated in some rows and not others, as once, few, many or a class when expanded.

J: TRBJ1-5; size: .; D: .; V: TRBV6-5; CDR3: CASSYSRGEQPQHF; DNA: TGTGCCAGCAGTTACTCAAGAGGGGAACAGCCCCAGCATTTT
J: TRBJ2-2; size: .; D: TRBD2; V: TRBV7-8; CDR3: CASSLPGRADTGELFF; DNA: TGTGCCAGCAGCTTACCCGGGAGGGCCGACACCGGGGAGCTGTTTTTT
J: TRBJ2-7; size: once; D: TRBD2; V: TRBV19; CDR3: CATRGGLAQVEQYF; DNA: TGTGCCACCCGAGGCGGACTAGCTCAGGTCGAGCAGTACTTC
J: TRBJ2-3; size: .; D: TRBD1; V: TRBV19; CDR3: CASSIGVGTGGSANSTDTQYF; DNA: TGTGCCAGTAGTATAGGCGTTGGGACAGGGGGCTCTGCCAATAGCACAGATACGCAGTATTTT
J: TRBJ2-5; size: .; D: .; V: TRBV6-5; CDR3: CASSHLETQYF; DNA: TGTGCCAGCAGTCACTTGGAGACCCAGTACTTC
J: TRBJ1-2; size: .; D: .; V: TRBV5-1; CDR3: CASSSDETYGYTF; DNA: TGCGCCAGCAGCTCCGACGAGACCTATGGCTACACCTTC
J: TRBJ2-7; size: once; D: .; V: TRBV20-1; CDR3: CSARRHEQYF; DNA: TGCAGTGCTAGACGCCACGAGCAGTACTTC
J: TRBJ2-1; size: .; D: .; V: TRBV9; CDR3: CASSRIKALHNEQFF; DNA: TGTGCCAGCAGCCGCATAAAAGCCCTCCACAATGAGCAGTTCTTC
J: TRBJ2-2; size: .; D: .; V: TRBV14; CDR3: CASSPMLPPPTGELFF; DNA: TGTGCCAGCAGCCCTATGTTACCTCCCCCGACCGGGGAGCTGTTTTTT
J: TRBJ2-5; size: .; D: TRBD2; V: TRBV28; CDR3: CASRFSGREQETQYF; DNA: TGTGCCAGCCGATTTAGCGGGAGGGAACAAGAGACCCAGTACTTC
J: TRBJ1-1; size: .; D: .; V: TRBV4-2; CDR3: CASSQDEDPMNTEAFF; DNA: TGTGCCAGCAGCCAAGATGAGGACCCCATGAACACTGAAGCTTTCTTT
J: TRBJ2-4; size: .; D: .; V: TRBV7-9; CDR3: CASSRTGPAKNIQYF; DNA: TGTGCCAGCAGCCGGACGGGGCCAGCCAAAAACATTCAGTACTTC
J: TRBJ1-4; size: once; D: .; V: TRBV19; CDR3: CASSIRDWEKLFF; DNA: TGTGCCAGTAGTATCAGGGATTGGGAAAAACTGTTTTTT
J: TRBJ1-2; size: .; D: TRBD1; V: TRBV9; CDR3: CASSVPGGNYGYTF; DNA: TGTGCCAGCAGCGTACCAGGGGGTAACTATGGCTACACCTTC
J: TRBJ2-4; size: .; D: TRBD2; V: TRBV10-1; CDR3: CAGGFPGRIYIQYF; DNA: TGCGCCGGCGGGTTTCCCGGGAGGATATACATTCAGTACTTC
J: TRBJ2-7; size: .; D: TRBD1; V: TRBV19; CDR3: CASSNTTGTGVSRALYEQYF; DNA: TGTGCCAGTAGTAACACTACCGGGACAGGGGTTTCGCGCGCCCTCTACGAGCAGTACTTC
J: TRBJ2-5; size: .; D: TRBD1; V: TRBV18; CDR3: CASSPKKGQRETQYF; DNA: TGTGCCAGCTCACCTAAAAAGGGACAGAGAGAGACCCAGTACTTC
J: TRBJ1-1; size: .; D: .; V: TRBV19; CDR3: CASKRRGREGDTEAFF; DNA: TGTGCCAGTAAAAGGCGGGGGCGCGAAGGGGACACTGAAGCTTTCTTT
J: TRBJ1-1; size: .; D: TRBD1; V: TRBV29-1; CDR3: CSVEGGTGDRTEAFF; DNA: TGCAGCGTTGAAGGTGGGACAGGGGATCGGACTGAAGCTTTCTTT
J: TRBJ2-3; size: .; D: TRBD2; V: TRBV12-5; CDR3: CASGRGTSGTDTQYF; DNA: TGTGCTAGTGGTCGCGGGACTAGCGGCACAGATACGCAGTATTTT
J: TRBJ1-1; size: .; D: .; V: TRBV5-6; CDR3: CASTTWVGSGTEAFF; DNA: TGTGCCAGCACCACTTGGGTAGGAAGTGGGACTGAAGCTTTCTTT
J: TRBJ2-7; size: .; D: .; V: TRBV7-9; CDR3: CASSPLNSYEQYF; DNA: TGTGCCAGCAGCCCACTAAACTCCTACGAGCAGTACTTC
J: TRBJ1-5; size: .; D: .; V: TRBV27; CDR3: CASGWESNQPQHF; DNA: TGTGCCAGCGGGTGGGAGAGCAATCAGCCCCAGCATTTT
J: TRBJ2-5; size: .; D: .; V: TRBV6-5; CDR3: CASSSRGSEETQYF; DNA: TGTGCCAGCAGTTCCCGGGGCAGCGAAGAGACCCAGTACTTC
J: TRBJ2-1; size: once; D: TRBD2; V: TRBV9; CDR3: CASSPRAGVSSYNEQFF; DNA: TGTGCCAGCAGCCCCCGGGCGGGGGTTAGCTCCTACAATGAGCAGTTCTTC
J: TRBJ2-1; size: .; D: TRBD2; V: TRBV15; CDR3: CATSRGLAASSYNEQFF; DNA: TGTGCCACCAGCAGGGGACTAGCGGCATCCTCCTACAATGAGCAGTTCTTC
J: TRBJ2-3; size: .; D: .; V: TRBV6-5; CDR3: CASSPLGLATDTQYF; DNA: TGTGCCAGCAGTCCCCTGGGGCTAGCCACAGATACGCAGTATTTT
J: TRBJ2-7; size: .; D: TRBD2; V: TRBV10-3; CDR3: CAIHYQAGGPQCLYEQYF; DNA: TGTGCCATCCATTATCAGGCGGGAGGACCCCAATGTTTGTACGAGCAGTACTTC
J: TRBJ2-3; size: .; D: TRBD1; V: TRBV18; CDR3: CASSPDRGRDTQYF; DNA: TGTGCCAGCTCACCGGACAGGGGGCGGGATACGCAGTATTTT
J: TRBJ2-1; size: .; D: .; V: TRBV4-1; CDR3: CASSLGSSYNEQFF; DNA: TGCGCCAGCAGCCTAGGAAGCTCCTACAATGAGCAGTTCTTC
J: TRBJ2-3; size: .; D: .; V: TRBV28; CDR3: CASSSTGSSTDTQYF; DNA: TGTGCCAGCAGCTCCACAGGGTCTAGCACAGATACGCAGTATTTT
J: TRBJ2-3; size: .; D: .; V: TRBV5-6; CDR3: CASSLESRHKGGYTDTQYF; DNA: TGTGCCAGCAGCTTGGAATCCCGACACAAGGGGGGATACACAGATACGCAGTATTTT
J: TRBJ2-7; size: .; D: .; V: TRBV19; CDR3: CASSMFVGGSSYEQYF; DNA: TGTGCCAGTAGTATGTTCGTGGGTGGGAGCTCCTACGAGCAGTACTTC
J: TRBJ2-4; size: .; D: .; V: TRBV7-9; CDR3: CASSTTGVRGGKNIQYF; DNA: TGTGCCAGCAGCACGACAGGCGTCAGGGGTGGCAAAAACATTCAGTACTTC
J: TRBJ1-3; size: .; D: TRBD1; V: TRBV4-2; CDR3: CASSPSTGGNGNTIYF; DNA: TGTGCCAGCAGCCCTTCTACAGGGGGGAACGGAAACACCATATATTTT
J: TRBJ2-1; size: .; D: TRBD2; V: TRBV7-9; CDR3: CASRHTSGIYNEQFF; DNA: TGTGCCAGCAGGCATACTAGCGGGATCTACAATGAGCAGTTCTTC
J: TRBJ2-5; size: .; D: TRBD1; V: TRBV7-9; CDR3: CASSRRDSWLQETQYF; DNA: TGTGCCAGCAGCCGCCGGGACAGCTGGCTCCAAGAGACCCAGTACTTC
J: TRBJ2-3; size: .; D: .; V: TRBV10-3; CDR3: CAISGHRIPSTDTQYF; DNA: TGTGCCATCAGTGGACATAGAATCCCTAGCACAGATACGCAGTATTTT
J: TRBJ2-1; size: .; D: TRBD2; V: TRBV4-2; CDR3: CASSQRLAGGPDEQFF; DNA: TGTGCCAGCAGCCAAAGACTAGCGGGAGGTCCGGATGAGCAGTTCTTC
J: TRBJ1-4; size: .; D: TRBD1; V: TRBV28; CDR3: CASSFRQGGEKLFF; DNA: TGTGCCAGCAGTTTTCGGCAGGGGGGTGAAAAACTGTTTTTT
J: TRBJ2-7; size: .; D: .; V: TRBV28; CDR3: CASSLAYRRVIIYEQYF; DNA: TGTGCCAGCAGTTTGGCCTACCGCCGAGTTATCATCTACGAGCAGTACTTC
J: TRBJ1-4; size: .; D: TRBD1; V: TRBV12-5; CDR3: CASGLPQGTGGREKLFF; DNA: TGTGCTAGTGGTTTGCCCCAAGGGACAGGGGGCAGAGAAAAACTGTTTTTT
J: TRBJ2-1; size: once; D: .; V: TRBV19; CDR3: CASSGQEGVDEQFF; DNA: TGTGCCAGTAGCGGACAGGAGGGGGTAGATGAGCAGTTCTTC
J: TRBJ1-1; size: .; D: .; V: TRBV6-6; CDR3: CASRKGPKEAFF; DNA: TGTGCCAGCAGGAAAGGACCGAAGGAAGCTTTCTTT